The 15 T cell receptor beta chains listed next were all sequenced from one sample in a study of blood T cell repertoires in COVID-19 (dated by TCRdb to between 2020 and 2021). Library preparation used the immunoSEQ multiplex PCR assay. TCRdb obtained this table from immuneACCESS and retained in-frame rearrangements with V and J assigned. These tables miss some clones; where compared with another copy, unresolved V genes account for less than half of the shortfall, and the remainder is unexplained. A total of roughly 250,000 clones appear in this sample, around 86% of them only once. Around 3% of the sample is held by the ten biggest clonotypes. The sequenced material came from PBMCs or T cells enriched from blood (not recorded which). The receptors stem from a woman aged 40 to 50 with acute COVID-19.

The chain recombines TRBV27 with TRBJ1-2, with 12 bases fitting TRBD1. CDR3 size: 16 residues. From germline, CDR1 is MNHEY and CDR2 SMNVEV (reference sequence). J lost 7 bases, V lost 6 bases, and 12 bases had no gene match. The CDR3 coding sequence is TGTGCCAGCAGATCTTTAGGGACAGGGGGCTCGGGTGGCTACACCTTC. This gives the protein CASRSLGTGGSGGYTF.

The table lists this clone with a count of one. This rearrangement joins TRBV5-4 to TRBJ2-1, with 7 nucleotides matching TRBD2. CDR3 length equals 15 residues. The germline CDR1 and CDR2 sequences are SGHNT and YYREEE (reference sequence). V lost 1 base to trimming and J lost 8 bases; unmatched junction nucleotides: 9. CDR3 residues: CASSLSTAGIDEQFF. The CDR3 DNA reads TGTGCCAGCAGCTTGAGTACAGCGGGAATCGATGAGCAGTTCTTC. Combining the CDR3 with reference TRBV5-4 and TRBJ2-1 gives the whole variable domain ETGVTQSPTHLIKTRGQQVTLRCSSQSGHNTVSWYQQALGQGPQFIFQYYREEENGRGNFPPRFSGLQFPNYSSELNVNALELDDSALYLCASSLSTAGIDEQFFGPGTRLTVL.

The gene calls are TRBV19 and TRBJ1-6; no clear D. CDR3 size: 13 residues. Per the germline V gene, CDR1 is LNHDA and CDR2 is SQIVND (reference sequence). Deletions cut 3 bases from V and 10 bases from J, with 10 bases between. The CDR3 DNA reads TGTGCCAGTAGTATCGGTGAATACTCACCCCTCCACTTT. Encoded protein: CASSIGEYSPLHF.

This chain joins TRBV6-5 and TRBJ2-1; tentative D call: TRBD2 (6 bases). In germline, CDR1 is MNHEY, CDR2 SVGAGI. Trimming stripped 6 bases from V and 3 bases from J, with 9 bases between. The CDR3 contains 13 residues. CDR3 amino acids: CASSSRGYNEQFF. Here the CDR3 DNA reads TGTGCCAGCAGCTCGCGGGGCTACAATGAGCAGTTCTTC.

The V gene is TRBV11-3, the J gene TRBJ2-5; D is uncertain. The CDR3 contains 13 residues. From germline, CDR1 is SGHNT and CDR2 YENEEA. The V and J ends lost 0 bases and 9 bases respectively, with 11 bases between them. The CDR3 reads CASSLDADQAQYF. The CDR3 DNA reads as TGTGCCAGCAGCTTAGATGCAGATCAGGCCCAGTACTTC.

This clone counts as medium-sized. CDR3 protein: CASSVTGGNTEAFF. Here the CDR3 DNA reads TGTGCCAGCAGCGTTACAGGGGGAAACACTGAAGCTTTCTTT. The chain joins TRBV2 to TRBJ1-1; TRBD1 matches 8 bases. The CDR3 has 14 amino acids. J gave up 2 bases and V 6 bases, and 5 bases lay outside the gene matches. Germline V gene data show CDR1 as SNHLY and CDR2 as FYNNEI. Supplemented by reference TRBV2 and TRBJ1-1, the full variable domain reads EPEVTQTPSHQVTQMGQEVILRCVPISNHLYFYWYRQILGQKVEFLVSFYNNEISEKSEIFDDQFSVERPDGSNFTLKIRSTKLEDSAMYFCASSVTGGNTEAFFGQGTRLTVV.

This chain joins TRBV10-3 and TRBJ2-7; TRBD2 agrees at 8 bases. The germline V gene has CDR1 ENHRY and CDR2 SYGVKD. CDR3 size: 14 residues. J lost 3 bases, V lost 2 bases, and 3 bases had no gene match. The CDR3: CAISEDSGNYEQYF. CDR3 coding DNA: TGTGCCATCAGTGAGGATAGCGGGAACTACGAGCAGTACTTC.

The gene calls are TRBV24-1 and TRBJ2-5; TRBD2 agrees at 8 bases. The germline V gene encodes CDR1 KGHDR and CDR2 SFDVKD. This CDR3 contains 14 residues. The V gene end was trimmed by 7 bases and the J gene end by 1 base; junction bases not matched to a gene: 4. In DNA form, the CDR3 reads TGTGCCACCAGACCGGGAGGGTCCCAAGAGACCCAGTACTTC. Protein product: CATRPGGSQETQYF.

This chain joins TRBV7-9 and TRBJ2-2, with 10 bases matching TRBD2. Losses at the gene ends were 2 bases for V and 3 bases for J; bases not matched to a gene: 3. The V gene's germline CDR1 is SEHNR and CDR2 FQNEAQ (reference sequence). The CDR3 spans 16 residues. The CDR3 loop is CASSLTAGGHTGELFF. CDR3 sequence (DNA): TGTGCCAGCAGCTTAACAGCGGGAGGGCACACCGGGGAGCTGTTTTTT.

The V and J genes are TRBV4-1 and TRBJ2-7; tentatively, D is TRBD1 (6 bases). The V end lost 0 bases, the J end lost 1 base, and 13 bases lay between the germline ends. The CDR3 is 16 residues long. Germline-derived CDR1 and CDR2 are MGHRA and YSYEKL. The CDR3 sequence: CASSQDQQGFSYEQYF. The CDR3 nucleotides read TGCGCCAGCAGCCAAGATCAACAGGGATTTTCCTACGAGCAGTACTTC.

The CDR3 reads CASSQDVDRGPHNDQPQHF. In DNA, the CDR3 is TGTGCCAGCAGCCAAGATGTTGACAGGGGCCCACACAATGATCAGCCCCAGCATTTT. The rearrangement uses TRBV3-1 (or the pseudogene TRBV3-2) and TRBJ1-5; TRBD1 matches 8 bases. Germline V lookup: CDR1 LGHDT, CDR2 YNNKEL (reference sequence). Trimming took 0 bases from V and 5 from J; bases not matched to a gene: 15. This CDR3 is 19 amino acids long.

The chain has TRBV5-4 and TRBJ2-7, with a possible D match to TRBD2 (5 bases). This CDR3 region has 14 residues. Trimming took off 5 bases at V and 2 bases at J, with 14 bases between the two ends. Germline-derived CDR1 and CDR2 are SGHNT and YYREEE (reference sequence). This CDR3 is CASSFGISTYEQYF. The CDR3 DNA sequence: TGTGCCAGCAGTTTCGGGATCTCCACCTACGAGCAGTACTTC.

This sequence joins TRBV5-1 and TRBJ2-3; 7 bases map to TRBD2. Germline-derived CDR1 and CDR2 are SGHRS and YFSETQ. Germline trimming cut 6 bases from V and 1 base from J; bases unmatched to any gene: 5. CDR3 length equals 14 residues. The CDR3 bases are TGCGCCAGCATGCGGGAGCGGGGCACAGATACGCAGTATTTT. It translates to CASMRERGTDTQYF.

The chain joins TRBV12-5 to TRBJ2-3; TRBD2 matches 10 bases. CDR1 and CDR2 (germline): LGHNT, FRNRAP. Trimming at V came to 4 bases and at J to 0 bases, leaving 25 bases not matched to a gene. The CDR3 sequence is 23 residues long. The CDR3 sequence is CASGSYLTLFGAGGPGSTDTQYF. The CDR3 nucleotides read TGTGCTAGTGGTTCCTACCTTACCCTATTTGGAGCGGGAGGGCCGGGGAGCACAGATACGCAGTATTTT.

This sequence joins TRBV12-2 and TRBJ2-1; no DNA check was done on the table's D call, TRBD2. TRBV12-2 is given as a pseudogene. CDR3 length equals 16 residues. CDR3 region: CASRLAGLAGFHEQFF. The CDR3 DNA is TGTGCAAGTCGCTTAGCGGGACTAGCGGGATTCCATGAGCAGTTCTTC.